One and the same sample provided the 31 T cell receptor beta chains below, sequenced in a study of blood T cells in healthy people across ages. The authors ran a second PCR of about 7 to 12 cycles using a sample-barcoded 5' primer and a J-beta primer mix. Each CDR3 protein is one row after TCRdb ran MiXCR on the 5' RACE reads. Found here are some 930,000 distinct CDR3 sequences, 25% to 35% of them singletons; the top ten hold 10%. These data were likewise used in another study, on T cells of mothers and their children.

Material: blood. The receptors here all came from a woman in her forties in good health.

This clonotype turned up a few times. This chain uses TRBV2 with TRBJ2-1, with TRBD2 as a possible D gene (6 bases). From germline, CDR1 is SNHLY and CDR2 FYNNEI. The CDR3 runs 14 residues. V was clipped by 6 bases and J by 6 bases, with 15 bases between them. For the CDR3, the DNA is TGTGCCAGCAGGGAACTACCCGGGGGCAATGAGCAGTTCTTC. The encoded protein is CASRELPGGNEQFF.

This clonotype was seen more than once but under ten times. The V gene is TRBV4-1, the J gene TRBJ2-3; the D is unclear. The CDR3 covers 16 residues. CDR1 and CDR2 from the germline V gene are MGHRA and YSYEKL. The V end lost 1 base, the J end lost 1 base, and 12 bases lay between the germline ends. CDR3 sequence (DNA): TGCGCCAGCAGCCAAGTTAGAGGAATTGGCACAGATACGCAGTATTTT. Translating it yields CASSQVRGIGTDTQYF.

This clonotype came up a few times. The J gene is TRBJ1-1, the V gene TRBV5-5, with D hard to call. V was pared by 0 bases and J by 0 bases, with 9 bases between. CDR1 is SGHKS and CDR2 is YYEKEE in the germline V gene (reference sequence). There are 15 residues in the CDR3. CDR3 amino acids: CASSLDQLVNTEAFF. The CDR3 DNA sequence: TGTGCCAGCAGCTTGGATCAGTTGGTGAACACTGAAGCTTTCTTT.

This clonotype was picked up a small number of times. V usage is TRBV7-2 and J usage is TRBJ1-2, with TRBD1 matching 8 bases. Trimming cost V 4 bases and J 4 bases; bases outside gene matches: 8. Germline V gene sequence: CDR1 SGHTA, CDR2 FQGNSA. The CDR3 totals 15 residues. The CDR3 DNA sequence: TGTGCCAGCAGCTCCATTCGGGGGACAGGCTATGGCTACACCTTC. Translated, it gives CASSSIRGTGYGYTF.

V gene TRBV5-1 combines with J gene TRBJ2-3, with unresolved D. This CDR3 region has 14 residues. Germline CDR1 SGHRS, CDR2 YFSETQ. V lost 4 bases and J 6 bases, leaving 15 bases between the germline ends. The CDR3 bases are TGCGCCAGCAGCGTGAGACCGGATCGGGATACGCAGTATTTT. It yields the protein CASSVRPDRDTQYF.

In this sample, this clonotype turned up a few times. The chain recombines TRBV30 with TRBJ1-5, with D possibly matching TRBD1 (6 bases). Germline CDR1 is GTSNPN and CDR2 is SVGIG (reference sequence). This CDR3 is built from 13 residues. V shed 0 bases and J shed 7 bases, with 10 bases lying between them. The CDR3, as DNA: TGTGCCTGGAGTGTGGGGGGCCAGCAGCCCCAGCATTTT. Translation gives CAWSVGGQQPQHF.

The chain carries TRBV7-2 and TRBJ2-7; D uncertain. The CDR3 runs 14 residues. Germline V gives CDR1 SGHTA, CDR2 FQGNSA. V lost 1 base and J lost 0, with 7 bases in between. CDR3 sequence: CASSLVSSSYEQYF. The CDR3 nucleotides read TGTGCCAGCAGCTTAGTGTCTAGCTCCTACGAGCAGTACTTC.

Note on this clonotype: Just one base apart from a much larger clone, this may be a read error. The V and J genes are TRBV7-8 and TRBJ2-7; the D gene is possibly TRBD2 (7 bases). The J call may not be correct, given that the DNA end is closer to TRBJ2-5. CDR1 is SGHVS, CDR2 FQNEAQ, per germline. This CDR3 is 13 amino acids long. The CDR3 region is CTSSLGGAGTQYF. In DNA form, the CDR3 reads TGTACCAGCAGCCTAGGGGGGGCAGGGACCCAGTACTTC.

This clonotype was picked up one time. V gene TRBV20-1 combines with J gene TRBJ2-5; maybe TRBD2 (6 bases). The DNA end is a closer match to TRBJ2-7, so the J assignment may be wrong. The germline V gene has CDR1 DFQATT and CDR2 SNEGSKA (reference sequence). This CDR3 spans 13 amino acids. The CDR3 DNA reads TGCAGTGCTAGAGATGCGGGGCTCGACGAGCAGTACTTC. It is translated as CSARDAGLDEQYF.

The gene calls are TRBV14 and TRBJ1-1; D is unresolved. V lost 2 bases and J 6 bases, leaving 10 bases between the germline ends. Germline CDR1 SGHDN, CDR2 FVKESK. This CDR3 is built from 13 residues. The CDR3 is CASSQTGRSEAFF. As DNA, the CDR3 is TGTGCCAGCAGCCAAACCGGTAGATCTGAAGCTTTCTTT.

The chain has TRBV10-3 and TRBJ1-1, with D perhaps TRBD1 (6 bases). Trimming removed 6 bases from V and 1 base from J, with 12 bases in between. Germline assignment: CDR1 ENHRY and CDR2 SYGVKD. The CDR3 covers 14 residues. The CDR3, as DNA: TGTGCCATCAGGGAGGGACAAGAGAACACTGAAGCTTTCTTT. Its protein is CAIREGQENTEAFF.

At least ten counts were recorded for this clonotype. The chain links TRBV12-3 or TRBV12-4 to TRBJ2-1, with 15 positions matching TRBD2. V was pared by 6 bases and J by 8 bases, with 2 bases of the junction left unmatched. The CDR3 covers 14 residues. This CDR3 is CASRGLAGGYEQFF. Here the CDR3 DNA reads TGTGCCAGCAGAGGACTAGCGGGGGGGTATGAGCAGTTCTTC.

This clonotype was picked up a small number of times. V usage is TRBV20-1 and J usage is TRBJ2-5; unclear D gene. The germline CDR1 and CDR2 sequences are DFQATT and SNEGSKA (reference sequence). V lost 0 bases and J 2 bases, leaving 13 bases between the germline ends. CDR3 length equals 15 residues. The CDR3 spells CSAREVSARQETQYF. The CDR3 DNA sequence: TGCAGTGCTAGAGAAGTCTCGGCGCGGCAAGAGACCCAGTACTTC.

The V call is TRBV3-1, the J call TRBJ2-1; 8 bases fit TRBD2. With V trimmed by 6 bases and J by 0 bases, 7 bases remained unmatched. The CDR3 is 16 residues long. From germline, CDR1 is LGHDT and CDR2 YNNKEL (reference sequence). As DNA, the CDR3 is TGTGCCAGCAGTCACGAGCGGGGGAGCTCCTACAATGAGCAGTTCTTC. It encodes CASSHERGSSYNEQFF.

At least ten counts were recorded for this clonotype. The CDR3 loop is CASSPGDRYQETQYF. CDR3 nucleotides: TGTGCCAGCAGCCCTGGGGACAGGTACCAAGAGACCCAGTACTTC. The chain joins TRBV7-2 to TRBJ2-5; TRBD1 matches at 8 bases. Germline V gives CDR1 SGHTA, CDR2 FQGNSA. The CDR3 loop spans 15 amino acids. The V segment lost 5 bases and the J segment 0 bases; nucleotides outside the gene matches: 5.

In its sample, this clonotype was seen many times. This chain connects TRBV15 to TRBJ2-5; no reliable D call. Between the trimmed V and J ends, which lost 3 bases and 5 bases, there was a span of 13 bases. The CDR3 is 14 amino acids. CDR1 is LNHNV, CDR2 YYDKDF, per germline (reference sequence). This CDR3 is CATSSAWSSETQYF. CDR3 DNA sequence: TGTGCCACCAGCAGTGCTTGGTCCTCGGAGACCCAGTACTTC.

The J gene is TRBJ1-2, the V gene TRBV20-1, with 7 bases fitting TRBD1. The CDR3 is 15 residues long. Germline loops: CDR1 DFQATT, CDR2 SNEGSKA (reference sequence). Trimming at V came to 3 bases and at J to 3 bases, leaving 10 bases not matched to a gene. As DNA, the CDR3 is TGCAGTGCTAGCGCATCACAGGGGCTGCACTATGGCTACACCTTC. It yields the protein CSASASQGLHYGYTF.

This clonotype appeared many times. This sequence joins TRBV7-6 and TRBJ2-1; D might be TRBD2 (6 bases). Germline lookup yields CDR1 SGHVS and CDR2 FNYEAQ. This CDR3 is built from 14 residues. V was clipped by 5 bases and J by 0 bases, with 8 bases between them. The CDR3 DNA follows: TGTGCCAGCAGCCGGGGGAGCTCCTACAATGAGCAGTTCTTC. It codes for CASSRGSSYNEQFF.

The table lists this clonotype with a few counts. This chain joins TRBV10-3 and TRBJ2-1; D call uncertain. The CDR3 spans 14 residues. Germline-derived CDR1 and CDR2 are ENHRY and SYGVKD. The V end was cut by 6 bases, the J end by 4 bases, with 13 bases between. The CDR3 here is CAIREYSPYNEQFF. The CDR3 coding sequence is TGTGCCATCAGGGAATACAGCCCATACAATGAGCAGTTCTTC.

The V call is TRBV29-1, the J call TRBJ1-1; 7 bases agree with TRBD1. This CDR3 region has 13 residues. Germline trimming cut 5 bases from V and 1 base from J; bases unmatched to any gene: 4. Per germline, CDR1 SQVTM and CDR2 ANQGSEA. The CDR3 DNA reads TGCAGCGTTACCGGGACAGAGAACACTGAAGCTTTCTTT. This encodes CSVTGTENTEAFF.

This clonotype was seen repeatedly, ten times or more. The rearrangement joins TRBV29-1 to TRBJ2-1; 9 nucleotides match TRBD1. J lost 9 bases, V lost 6 bases, and 15 bases had no gene match. CDR3 size: 15 residues. Germline CDR1 SQVTM, CDR2 ANQGSEA. DNA of the CDR3: TGCAGCGTGCGTTCCGGGGACAGGGCCCAAGGTGAGCAGTTCTTC. Its translation is CSVRSGDRAQGEQFF.

This clonotype was observed a single time. One end of the junction varies from germline; a read error may be responsible. This chain links TRBV29-1 with TRBJ2-1, with 7 bases lining up with TRBD1. CDR1 SQVTM and CDR2 ANQGSEA come from the germline V gene. The CDR3 has 18 residues. The CDR3 region is CGVEDWERDRGTYNEQFF. CDR3 DNA sequence: TGCGGCGTTGAAGATTGGGAAAGGGACAGAGGAACCTACAATGAGCAGTTCTTC.

This clonotype has just a few counts. Compared with germline, one end of the junction differs, possibly owing to a read error. This rearrangement joins TRBV12-3 or TRBV12-4 to TRBJ1-6; possible D gene TRBD1, 5 bases. The CDR3 extends over 14 amino acids. CDR3 region: CASSIGVSGSPFHF. The CDR3 coding sequence is TGTGCCAGCAGTATAGGGGTATCCGGTTCACCCTTCCACTTT.

With respect to this clonotype: A much larger clone differs from this one at a single base, so this may be a read error. V is TRBV5-1 and J is TRBJ2-5; 11 bases agree with TRBD2. Germline CDR1 is SGHRS and CDR2 is YFSETQ. This CDR3 is built from 15 residues. V lost 4 bases and J lost 3; bases outside the gene matches: 5. The CDR3 region has the DNA TGCGCCAGCAGCCAGGGGACTAGCGGAGAAGAGACCCAGTACTTC. Amino acids: CASSQGTSGEETQYF. The full variable domain, with the rest looked up from reference TRBV5-1 and TRBJ2-5, is KAGVTQTPRYLIKTRGQQVTLSCSPISGHRSVSWYQQTPGQGLQFLFEYFSETQRNKGNFPGRFSGRQFSNSRSEMNVSTLELGDSALYLCASSQGTSGEETQYFGPGTRLLVL.

The rearrangement uses TRBV7-2 and TRBJ1-4; possibly TRBD1 for D (6 bases). The CDR3 is made up of 16 amino acids. Germline CDR1 and CDR2: SGHTA and FQGNSA. V lost 4 bases, J lost 4 bases, and 16 bases lay in between. In DNA form, the CDR3 reads TGTGCCAGCAGCTCCAATCGGGGACACATTAATGAAAAACTGTTTTTT. It is translated as CASSSNRGHINEKLFF.

The chain has TRBV4-1 and TRBJ2-5; TRBD2 might be the D (6 bases). The end of the DNA fits TRBJ2-7 better, so the J call may be wrong. Germline CDR1 is MGHRA and CDR2 is YSYEKL. The CDR3 has 14 residues. CDR3 region: CASSPAVAAYEQYF. The CDR3 DNA reads as TGCGCCAGCAGCCCAGCTGTAGCGGCTTACGAGCAGTACTTC.

This clonotype was counted only a few times. The chain is built from TRBV7-9 and TRBJ1-2; a weak D match, TRBD1 (5 bases). The CDR3 consists of 13 residues. CDR1 is SEHNR and CDR2 is FQNEAQ in the germline V gene (reference sequence). The V and J ends lost 4 bases and 4 bases respectively, with 10 bases between them. CDR3 in DNA: TGTGCCAGCAGCTCCCCGCAGGGCTATGGCTACACCTTC. Translated: CASSSPQGYGYTF.

V usage is TRBV29-1 and J usage is TRBJ2-2, with a possible D match to TRBD2 (5 bases). The CDR3 extends over 14 amino acids. The germline V gene encodes CDR1 SQVTM and CDR2 ANQGSEA. Trimming took 2 bases from V and 7 from J, leaving 14 bases between them. CDR3 residues: CSVEITGSGGELFF. DNA for the CDR3: TGCAGCGTTGAAATTACGGGATCCGGCGGGGAGCTGTTTTTT.

This clonotype was counted at least ten times. This sequence joins TRBV4-1 and TRBJ2-1; D call uncertain. This CDR3 is 15 amino acids long. Germline loops: CDR1 MGHRA, CDR2 YSYEKL. Between the trimmed V and J ends, which lost 0 bases and 8 bases, there was a span of 14 bases. The CDR3 loop is CASSQDWGGYYEQFF. CDR3 in DNA: TGCGCCAGCAGCCAAGATTGGGGTGGGTATTATGAGCAGTTCTTC.

The chain carries TRBV12-3 or TRBV12-4 and TRBJ2-2; TRBD2 aligns across 10 bases. The V and J ends lost 8 bases and 3 bases, in that order; junction bases with no gene match: 6. The CDR3 contains 15 residues. The CDR3 nucleotides read TGTGCCAGCGGTTCTAGCGGGGGTTACACCGGGGAGCTGTTTTTT. Its protein is CASGSSGGYTGELFF.

This clonotype has a handful of counts. With a much larger clone just one base away, this may be a read error. The rearrangement uses TRBV20-1 and TRBJ2-7, with D possibly TRBD1 on 5 matching bases. The CDR3 sequence is 14 residues long. The germline V gene has CDR1 DFQATT and CDR2 SNEGSKA (reference sequence). Here the CDR3 DNA reads TGCAGTGCTACTCGACAGTTCGTGTCGGGCGAGCGGTACTTC. It specifies CSATRQFVSGERYF.